What follows are 18 T cell receptor beta chains derived from one specimen sequenced in a study of early stage breast cancer tumors. Assay: immunoSEQ multiplex PCR; the TCRdb copy retains only in-frame clones and omits some. The sample includes tens of thousands of clones, 60% to 85% seen only once; the top ten take about 3.4%. Sequenced: blood. The receptors stem from a person aged 30-39 years with breast cancer.

V and J are TRBV27 and TRBJ2-3, with 9 bases aligning to TRBD2. In germline, CDR1 is MNHEY, CDR2 SMNVEV (reference sequence). Unmatched junction bases numbered 6, after V lost 5 bases and J lost 3 bases. There are 15 residues in the CDR3. CDR3 loop: CASSALAGTTDTQYF. The CDR3 DNA is TGTGCCAGCAGTGCTCTAGCGGGAACAACAGATACGCAGTATTTT.

This rearrangement joins TRBV4-2 to TRBJ2-7; maybe TRBD1 (6 bases). The CDR3 runs to 15 residues. The V end was cut by 5 bases, the J end by 3 bases, with 17 bases between. Germline V CDR1 and CDR2: LGHNA, YNFKEQ. This CDR3 reads CASSFNGGQNYEQYF. The CDR3 DNA is TGTGCCAGCAGCTTTAACGGCGGACAGAACTACGAGCAGTACTTC.

The chain couples TRBV19 to TRBJ1-1, with D hard to call. The length of the CDR3 is 15 residues. V was trimmed by 7 bases and J by 6 bases, leaving 21 bases between them. Germline V CDR1 and CDR2: LNHDA, SQIVND (reference sequence). CDR3 protein: CASMKNRAAGAEAFF. The CDR3 DNA reads as TGTGCCAGTATGAAGAATAGGGCGGCTGGGGCTGAAGCTTTCTTT.

V and J are TRBV6-6 and TRBJ1-1, with a possible D match to TRBD1 (5 bases). The CDR3 sequence is 14 residues long. V lost 3 bases and J lost 5, with 13 bases in between. Germline values: CDR1 MNHNY, CDR2 SVGAGI (reference sequence). Here the CDR3 DNA reads TGTGCCAGCAGTTATAGGGGACCGGAGACTGAAGCTTTCTTT. Translating it yields CASSYRGPETEAFF.

The chain employs TRBV25-1 and TRBJ1-1; D is ambiguous. CDR1 and CDR2 from the germline V gene are MGHDK and SYGVNS. The CDR3 totals 11 residues. Deletions cut 3 bases from V and 1 base from J, with 0 bases between. The CDR3 protein is CASSENTEAFF. As DNA, the CDR3 is TGTGCCAGCAGTGAGAACACTGAAGCTTTCTTT.

V and J are TRBV9 and TRBJ2-1, with 10 bases identical to TRBD2. Trimming removed 4 bases from V and 2 bases from J; junction bases left unmatched: 6. The CDR3 sequence is 16 residues long. CDR1 and CDR2 from the germline V gene are SGDLS and YYNGEE. This CDR3 reads CASSTSSGSPYNEQFF. The DNA of the CDR3 is TGTGCCAGCAGCACCTCTAGCGGGAGTCCCTACAATGAGCAGTTCTTC.

The V and J genes are TRBV5-1 and TRBJ2-7; D may be TRBD2 (5 bases). The CDR3 sequence is 14 residues long. Deletions cut 4 bases from V and 3 bases from J, with 14 bases between. The germline V gene encodes CDR1 SGHRS and CDR2 YFSETQ. The CDR3 is CASSLGVPNYEQYF. The CDR3 DNA is TGCGCCAGCAGCCTCGGGGTTCCGAACTACGAGCAGTACTTC.

DNA for the CDR3: TGTGCCAGCAGTTCTTTTAATTCAGGGCAGTACTTC. The encoded protein is CASSSFNSGQYF. This chain joins TRBV28 and TRBJ2-7, with D uncertain. Trimming left V 4 bases short and J 9 bases short, with 13 bases between. Germline V gene sequence: CDR1 MDHEN, CDR2 SYDVKM. CDR3 size: 12 residues. The variable domain in full, with the rest retrieved from reference TRBV28 and TRBJ2-7, is DVKVTQSSRYLVKRTGEKVFLECVQDMDHENMFWYRQDPGLGLRLIYFSYDVKMKEKGDIPEGYSVSREKKERFSLILESASTNQTSMYLCASSSFNSGQYFGPGTRLTVT.

Only a few counts were recorded for this clone. The chain recombines TRBV10-1 with TRBJ2-7, with D perhaps matching TRBD2 (6 bases). The CDR3 totals 13 residues. Germline lookup yields CDR1 WNHNN and CDR2 SYGVQD (reference sequence). With 8 bases removed from V and 2 bases from J, the gap between germline ends came to 13 bases. CDR3: CASGPSATYEQYF. CDR3 bases: TGCGCCAGCGGTCCTAGCGCTACCTACGAGCAGTACTTC.

This chain connects TRBV30 to TRBJ2-1; possibly TRBD1 or TRBD2 for D (5 bases each). Looked up from germline, CDR1 is GTSNPN and CDR2 is SVGIG (reference sequence). Trimming removed 8 bases from V and 4 bases from J, with 21 bases in between. There are 15 residues in the CDR3. As DNA, the CDR3 is TGTGCCGGGGACCGGGGCAGAACTACTTACAATGAGCAGTTCTTC. Amino acid sequence: CAGDRGRTTYNEQFF.

In this sample, this clone turned up once. This chain connects TRBV7-9 to TRBJ1-2; weak D call: TRBD1 (6 bases). The germline gives CDR1 SEHNR, CDR2 FQNEAQ (reference sequence). V was cut by 3 bases and J by 4 bases, with 9 bases left in between. There are 13 residues in the CDR3. The CDR3 protein is CASSFGGPYGYTF. For the CDR3, the DNA is TGTGCCAGCAGCTTCGGGGGGCCCTATGGCTACACCTTC.

The rearrangement uses TRBV7-3 and TRBJ1-2; 12 positions agree with TRBD1. CDR3 size: 14 residues. V lost 5 bases, J lost 8 bases, and 6 bases stayed unmatched. Germline loops: CDR1 SGHTA, CDR2 FQGTGA. This chain's CDR3 is CASSPGTGGLGYTF. The DNA of the CDR3 is TGTGCCAGCAGCCCGGGGACAGGGGGCTTAGGCTACACCTTC. Full variable domain (rest looked up from reference TRBV7-3 and TRBJ1-2): GAGVSQTPSNKVTEKGKYVELRCDPISGHTALYWYRQSLGQGPEFLIYFQGTGAADDSGLPNDRFFAVRPEGSVSTLKIQRTERGDSAVYLCASSPGTGGLGYTFGSGTRLTVV.

V is TRBV9 and J is TRBJ2-1; 9 positions agree with TRBD1. Losses at the gene ends were 3 bases for V and 6 bases for J; bases not matched to a gene: 7. The CDR3 totals 15 residues. Looked up from germline, CDR1 is SGDLS and CDR2 is YYNGEE. CDR3 coding DNA: TGTGCCAGCAGCGCCCGACAGGGGGTAAGCAATGAGCAGTTCTTC. As protein: CASSARQGVSNEQFF.

This clone was seen a handful of times. The chain combines TRBV6-5 with TRBJ2-7; TRBD1 might be the D (6 bases). The CDR3 has 15 residues. CDR1 and CDR2 from the germline V gene are MNHEY and SVGAGI. V lost 6 bases and J 3 bases, leaving 18 bases between the germline ends. CDR3 coding DNA: TGTGCCAGCAGCCTCCGGTCGGGACATATCTACGAGCAGTACTTC. Protein product: CASSLRSGHIYEQYF.

The CDR3 loop reads CASRLSGTDYGYTF. The CDR3 DNA follows: TGCGCCAGCAGACTATCCGGGACGGATTATGGCTACACCTTC. This chain uses TRBV5-1 with TRBJ1-2; the D gene is possibly TRBD1 (5 bases). CDR1 is SGHRS, CDR2 YFSETQ, per germline. Trimming took 5 bases from V and 5 from J, leaving 16 bases between them. This CDR3 is built from 14 residues.

The count of this clone is one. This sequence joins TRBV21-1 and TRBJ2-7; the table's D call, TRBD1, has no DNA check behind it. TRBV21-1 is a documented pseudogene. CDR3 length equals 15 residues. The CDR3 is CASSKELRQVYEQYF. The CDR3 nucleotides are TGTGCCAGCAGCAAAGAACTGAGACAGGTATACGAGCAGTACTTC.

This chain joins TRBV18 and TRBJ2-5; 10 bases fit TRBD2. Germline assignment: CDR1 KGHSH and CDR2 LQKENI. CDR3 length equals 15 residues. The V segment lost 6 bases and the J segment 0 bases; nucleotides outside the gene matches: 4. CDR3 in amino acids: CASSRLAGNQETQYF. The CDR3 DNA sequence: TGTGCCAGCTCGAGACTAGCGGGCAACCAAGAGACCCAGTACTTC. Together with reference TRBV18 and TRBJ2-5, the CDR3 gives the full variable domain: NAGVMQNPRHLVRRRGQEARLRCSPMKGHSHVYWYRQLPEEGLKFMVYLQKENIIDESGMPKERFSAEFPKEGPSILRIQQVVRGDSAAYFCASSRLAGNQETQYFGPGTRLLVL.

This chain connects TRBV7-2 to TRBJ1-5; D is perhaps TRBD1 (5 bases). V gave up 6 bases and J gave up 5 bases, with 11 bases separating them. CDR1 is SGHTA, CDR2 FQGNSA, per germline. The CDR3 totals 13 residues. CDR3 protein: CASSRQQDQPQHF. In nucleotides, the CDR3 is TGTGCCAGCAGTCGTCAACAGGATCAGCCCCAGCATTTT.